This T cell receptor beta chain is from a study of identical twins. Study-level findings and limits: Memory repertoires showed no such pattern, whereas abundant cord blood beta clonotypes carried fewer insertions. Cross-sectional statistical analysis, not tracking of the same donors, underpinned the conclusions. Modelling underestimated the level of out-of-frame TCR alpha sharing observed in monozygotic twins.

With respect to this clonotype: What it binds is not known.

Each CDR3 protein is one row after TCRdb ran MiXCR on the 5' RACE reads. This sample has some 570,000 distinct CDR3 sequences, with around 24% found just once. This sample also appeared in a second study, on yellow fever vaccine responses in identical twins.

The sequencing sample was made of CD4+ T cells sorted from blood. The sequence was collected from a woman younger than 30 in good health.

The CDR3 loop reads CASSPFAAKNIQYF. DNA for the CDR3: TGTGCCAGCAGCCCCTTCGCAGCCAAAAACATTCAGTACTTC. The rearrangement uses TRBV12-3 or TRBV12-4 and TRBJ2-4; D not certain. Trimming pared 6 bases from V and 0 bases from J, leaving 9 bases between. This CDR3 has 14 amino acids.